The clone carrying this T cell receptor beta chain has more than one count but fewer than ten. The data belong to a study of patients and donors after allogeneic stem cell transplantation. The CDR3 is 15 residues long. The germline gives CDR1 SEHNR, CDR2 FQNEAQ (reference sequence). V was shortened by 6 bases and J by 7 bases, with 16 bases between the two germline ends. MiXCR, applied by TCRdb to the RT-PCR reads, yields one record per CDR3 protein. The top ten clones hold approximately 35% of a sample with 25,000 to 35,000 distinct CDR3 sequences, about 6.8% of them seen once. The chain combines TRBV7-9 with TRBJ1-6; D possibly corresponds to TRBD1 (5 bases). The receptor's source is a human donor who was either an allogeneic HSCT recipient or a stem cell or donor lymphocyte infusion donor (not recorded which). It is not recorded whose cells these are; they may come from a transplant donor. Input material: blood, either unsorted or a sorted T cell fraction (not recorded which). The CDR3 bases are TGTGCCAGCAGTCTGCAGGGAGGGAGAAATTCACCCCTCCACTTT. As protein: CASSLQGGRNSPLHF.